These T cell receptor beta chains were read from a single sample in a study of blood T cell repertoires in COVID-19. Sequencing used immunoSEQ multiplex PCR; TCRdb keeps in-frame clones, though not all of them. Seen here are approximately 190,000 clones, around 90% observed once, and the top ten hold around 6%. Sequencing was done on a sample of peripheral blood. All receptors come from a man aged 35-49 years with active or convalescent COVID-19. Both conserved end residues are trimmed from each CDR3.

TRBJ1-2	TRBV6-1	ASSEVTGTVWGYT
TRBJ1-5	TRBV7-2	ASSLVLGGDGNQPQH
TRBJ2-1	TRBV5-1	ASSLGTSFNEQF
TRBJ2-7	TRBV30	AWSTSGEQY
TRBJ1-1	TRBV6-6	ASSFVRNTEAF
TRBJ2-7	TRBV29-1	SVELGQGTYEQY
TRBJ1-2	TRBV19	ASSIGQGFRGGYT
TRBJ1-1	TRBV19	ASSERTGWNTEAF
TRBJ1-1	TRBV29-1	SATGGAHWTEAF
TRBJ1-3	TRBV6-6	ASSRSRSGQGIKLSGNTIY
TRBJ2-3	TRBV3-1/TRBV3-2	ASSPFFGTGGADTQY
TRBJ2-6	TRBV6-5	ASTVSSGANVLT
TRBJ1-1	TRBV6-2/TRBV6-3	ASSSTDEGAF
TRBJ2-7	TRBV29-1	SVHLGQSYEQY
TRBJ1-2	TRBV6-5	ASSRPTGLGYT
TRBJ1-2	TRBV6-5	ASTRTGGDGYT
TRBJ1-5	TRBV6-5	ASSPVSNSNQPQH
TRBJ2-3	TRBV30	AWSVRLAGGPSRLDTQY
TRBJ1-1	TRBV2	ASTKEGIANTEAF
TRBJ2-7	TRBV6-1	ASSEAAPIGSSGTYEQY
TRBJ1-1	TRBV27	ASRYLGTDTEAF
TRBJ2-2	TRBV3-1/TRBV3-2	ASSQDRPGANTGELF
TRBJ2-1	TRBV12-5	ASGQGTGWNEQF
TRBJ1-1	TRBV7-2	ASSNGGGLNTEAF
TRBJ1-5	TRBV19	ASSKWGGQILADSNQPQH
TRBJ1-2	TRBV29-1	SVEGGSGDGYT
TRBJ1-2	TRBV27	ASSPRGNYGYT
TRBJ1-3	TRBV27	ASGTGGNTIY
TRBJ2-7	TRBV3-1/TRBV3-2	ASSHGGQYYEQY
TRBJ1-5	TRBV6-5	ASRGGGVGNQPQH
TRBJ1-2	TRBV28	ASSSTTGPPYFNYGYT
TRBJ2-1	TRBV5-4	ASSLSLVGGRDNNEQF
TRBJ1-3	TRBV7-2	ASSSQGSSGNTIY
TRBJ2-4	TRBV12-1	ASSHGQGRDKNIQY
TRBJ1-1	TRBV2	ASRETGNTEAF
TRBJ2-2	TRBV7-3	ASSREPGQNTGELF
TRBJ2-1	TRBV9	ASSVESSGNNEQF
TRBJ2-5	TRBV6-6	ASSPLLDYRGRQETQY
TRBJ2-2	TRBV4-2	ASSPGLAGGLDTGELF
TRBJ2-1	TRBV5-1	ASSLAPSSYNEQF
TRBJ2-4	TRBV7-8	ASSLVGGMRVIQY
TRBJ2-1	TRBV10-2	ASSLAGPYNEQF
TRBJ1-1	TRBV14	ASSRRTGGNTEAF